The present T cell receptor beta chain was sequenced within a study of blood T cell repertoires in COVID-19. The wider study: Sources were T cells, B-cell-depleted T cells, or PBMCs; the material itself was cDNA or gDNA.

TCRdb's table, derived via immunoSEQ multiplex PCR, lists solely in-frame clones and lacks some. The sample consists of roughly 200,000 clones, around 85% of them appearing once. Trimming took off 4 bases at V and 2 bases at J, with 12 bases between the two ends. The CDR3 totals 15 residues. Germline V lookup: CDR1 SNHLY, CDR2 FYNNEI. Sequencing used peripheral blood. This TCR derives from a woman aged 55-75 years with acute or convalescent COVID-19. The chain is built from TRBV2 and TRBJ1-5; D perhaps matches TRBD1 (5 bases). The CDR3 DNA is TGTGCCAGCAGTGCCGGGACTTTGGGCAATCAGCCCCAGCATTTT. Its translation is CASSAGTLGNQPQHF.